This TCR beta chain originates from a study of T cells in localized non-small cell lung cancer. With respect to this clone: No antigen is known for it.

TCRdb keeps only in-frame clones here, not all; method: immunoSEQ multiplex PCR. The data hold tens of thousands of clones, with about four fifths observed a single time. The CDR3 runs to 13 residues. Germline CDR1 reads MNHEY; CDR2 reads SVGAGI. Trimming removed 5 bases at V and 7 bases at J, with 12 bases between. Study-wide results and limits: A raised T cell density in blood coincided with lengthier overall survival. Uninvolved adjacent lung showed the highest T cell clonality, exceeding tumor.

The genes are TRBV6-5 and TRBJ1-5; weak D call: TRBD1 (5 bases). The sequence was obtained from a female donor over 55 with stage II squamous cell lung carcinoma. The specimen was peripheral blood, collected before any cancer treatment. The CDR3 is CASSRAGNQPQHF. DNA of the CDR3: TGTGCCAGCAGTAGGGCAGGGAACCAGCCCCAGCATTTT.